This T cell receptor beta chain stems from a study of T-cell memory formation after mild COVID-19. Germline CDR1 is MNHEY and CDR2 is SVGAGI. Trimming took 5 bases from V and 2 from J, leaving 4 bases between them. This CDR3 contains 11 residues. Study-wide results and limits: Pre-infection memory contained some responding clones, which suggested that cross-reactive memory had joined. SARS-CoV-2 specificity was not confirmed for second-wave clones peaking on day 37.

TCRdb processed the 5' RACE reads anew with MiXCR; each CDR3 protein has one entry. The sample records fewer than 250,000 distinct CDR3 sequences, roughly 15% being singletons. This clonotype was seen ten or more times. Its antigen is currently unknown. Sequencing was performed on PBMCs or a T cell subset sorted from them (not recorded which). This rearrangement joins TRBV6-5 to TRBJ2-7; no firm D call. The receptor's source is an adult woman who had mild COVID-19 (a few samples of this study predate the infection). Cell type and time point are not known. The CDR3, as DNA: TGTGCCAGCAGTGACGCCTACGAGCAGTACTTC. Translating gives CASSDAYEQYF.